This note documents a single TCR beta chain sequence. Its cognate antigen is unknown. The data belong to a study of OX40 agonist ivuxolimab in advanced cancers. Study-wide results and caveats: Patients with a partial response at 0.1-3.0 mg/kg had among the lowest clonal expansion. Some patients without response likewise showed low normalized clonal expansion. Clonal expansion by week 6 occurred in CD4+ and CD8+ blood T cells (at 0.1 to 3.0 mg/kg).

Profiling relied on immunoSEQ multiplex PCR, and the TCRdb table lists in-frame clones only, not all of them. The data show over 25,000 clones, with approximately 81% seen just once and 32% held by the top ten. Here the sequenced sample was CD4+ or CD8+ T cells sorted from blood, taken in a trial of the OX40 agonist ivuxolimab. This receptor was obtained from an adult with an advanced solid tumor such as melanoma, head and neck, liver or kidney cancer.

The CDR3: CASRLRTGGLEQYF. CDR3 coding DNA: TGTGCCAGCAGACTACGCACAGGGGGCCTCGAGCAGTACTTC. V is TRBV6-5 and J is TRBJ2-7; 9 bases map to TRBD1. Trimming removed 6 bases from V and 6 bases from J; junction bases left unmatched: 9. This CDR3 is 14 amino acids long. Germline loops: CDR1 MNHEY, CDR2 SVGAGI.